This section outlines one T cell receptor (beta chain) sequence together with its context. For every TCR library, around 3,700 ng of total RNA was used. TCRdb reprocessed the 5' RACE reads and stores each CDR3 protein as one record, lacking DNA. In all, the sample yields nearly 450,000 distinct CDR3 sequences. The data stem from a study of monozygotic twins with inflammatory bowel disease. This CDR3 spans 15 amino acids. Germline-derived CDR1 and CDR2 are SGHTA and FQGTGA. Sequencing was performed on blood. The TCR sequence derives from a human donor with ulcerative colitis or Crohn's disease, or a healthy co-twin of an affected twin (not recorded which). V is TRBV7-3 and J is TRBJ2-3; TCRdb's D call of TRBD1 is untestable without DNA. CDR3 sequence reads: CASSLTRDSTDTQYF.